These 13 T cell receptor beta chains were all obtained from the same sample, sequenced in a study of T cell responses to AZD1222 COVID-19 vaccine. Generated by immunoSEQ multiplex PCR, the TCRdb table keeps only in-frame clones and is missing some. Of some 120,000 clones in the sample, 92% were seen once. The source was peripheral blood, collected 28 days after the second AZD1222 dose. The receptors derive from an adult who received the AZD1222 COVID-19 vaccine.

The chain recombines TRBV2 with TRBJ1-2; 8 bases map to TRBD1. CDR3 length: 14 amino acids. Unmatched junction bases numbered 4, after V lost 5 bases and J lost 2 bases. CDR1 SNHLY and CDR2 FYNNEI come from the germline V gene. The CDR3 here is CASSPDRVNYGYTF. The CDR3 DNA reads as TGTGCCAGCAGTCCGGACAGGGTAAACTATGGCTACACCTTC.

The CDR3 nucleotides read TGTGCCAGCAGTTCTTTCCGGGACGTAGCCTACGAGCAGTACTTC. It specifies CASSSFRDVAYEQYF. The V and J genes are TRBV7-9 and TRBJ2-7; D may match TRBD1 or TRBD2 (5 bases each). Germline-derived CDR1 and CDR2 are SEHNR and FQNEAQ (reference sequence). This CDR3 has 15 amino acids. Trimming took 6 bases from V and 2 from J, leaving 17 bases between them.

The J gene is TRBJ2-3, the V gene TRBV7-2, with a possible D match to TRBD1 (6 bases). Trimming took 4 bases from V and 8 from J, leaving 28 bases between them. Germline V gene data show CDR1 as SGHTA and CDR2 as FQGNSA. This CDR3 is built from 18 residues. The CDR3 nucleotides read TGTGCCAGCAGCTCCCCTGTCCAGGGGTCAGGGCGCTTTGGTACGCAGTATTTT. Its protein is CASSSPVQGSGRFGTQYF.

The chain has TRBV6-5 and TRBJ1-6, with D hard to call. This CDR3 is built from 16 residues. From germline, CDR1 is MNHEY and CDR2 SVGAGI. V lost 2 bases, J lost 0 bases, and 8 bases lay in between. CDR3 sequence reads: CASSYGILSYNSPLHF. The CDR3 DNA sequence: TGTGCCAGCAGTTACGGAATCCTCTCCTATAATTCACCCCTCCACTTT.

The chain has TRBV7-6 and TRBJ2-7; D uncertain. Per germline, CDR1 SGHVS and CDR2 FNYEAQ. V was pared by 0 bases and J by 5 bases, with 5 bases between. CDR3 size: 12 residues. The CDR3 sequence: CASSLAENEQYF. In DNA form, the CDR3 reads TGTGCCAGCAGCTTAGCGGAAAACGAGCAGTACTTC.

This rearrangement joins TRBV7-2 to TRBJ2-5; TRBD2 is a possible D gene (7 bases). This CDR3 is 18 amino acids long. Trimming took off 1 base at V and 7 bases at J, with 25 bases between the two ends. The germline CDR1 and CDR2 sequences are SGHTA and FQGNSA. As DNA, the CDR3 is TGTGCCAGCAGCTTAGGGGGGGGCACAGGGTCCCCCCTGGGGACCCAGTACTTC. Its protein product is CASSLGGGTGSPLGTQYF.

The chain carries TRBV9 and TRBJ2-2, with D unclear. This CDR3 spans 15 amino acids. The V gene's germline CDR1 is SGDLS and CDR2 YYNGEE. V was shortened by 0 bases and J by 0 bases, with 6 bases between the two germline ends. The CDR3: CASSVEVTNTGELFF. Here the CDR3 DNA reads TGTGCCAGCAGCGTAGAGGTAACGAACACCGGGGAGCTGTTTTTT. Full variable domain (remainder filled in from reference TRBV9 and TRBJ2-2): DSGVTQTPKHLITATGQRVTLRCSPRSGDLSVYWYQQSLDQGLQFLIQYYNGEERAKGNILERFSAQQFPDLHSELNLSSLELGDSALYFCASSVEVTNTGELFFGEGSRLTVL.

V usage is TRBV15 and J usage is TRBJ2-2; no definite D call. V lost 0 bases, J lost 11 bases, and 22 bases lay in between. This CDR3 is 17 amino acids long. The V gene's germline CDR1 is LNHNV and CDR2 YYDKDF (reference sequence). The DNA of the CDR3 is TGTGCCACCAGCAGAGACTTGACCTATGGCGTCCCGGGTGAGCTGTTTTTT. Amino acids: CATSRDLTYGVPGELFF.

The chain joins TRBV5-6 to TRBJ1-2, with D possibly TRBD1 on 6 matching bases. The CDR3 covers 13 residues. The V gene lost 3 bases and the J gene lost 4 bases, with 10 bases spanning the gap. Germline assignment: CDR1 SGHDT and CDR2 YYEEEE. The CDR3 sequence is CASSSDRLYGYTF. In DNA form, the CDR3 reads TGTGCCAGCAGCTCTGACAGGCTCTATGGCTACACCTTC.

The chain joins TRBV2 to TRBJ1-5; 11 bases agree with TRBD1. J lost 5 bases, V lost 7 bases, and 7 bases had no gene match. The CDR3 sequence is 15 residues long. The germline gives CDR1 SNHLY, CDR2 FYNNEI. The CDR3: CASTGTGGTDQPQHF. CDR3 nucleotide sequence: TGTGCCAGCACAGGGACAGGGGGTACGGATCAGCCCCAGCATTTT.

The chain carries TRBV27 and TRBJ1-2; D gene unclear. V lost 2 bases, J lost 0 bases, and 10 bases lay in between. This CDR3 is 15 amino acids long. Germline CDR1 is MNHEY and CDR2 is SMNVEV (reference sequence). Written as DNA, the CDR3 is TGTGCCAGCAGTTTAACGGGATCCACTAACTATGGCTACACCTTC. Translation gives CASSLTGSTNYGYTF.

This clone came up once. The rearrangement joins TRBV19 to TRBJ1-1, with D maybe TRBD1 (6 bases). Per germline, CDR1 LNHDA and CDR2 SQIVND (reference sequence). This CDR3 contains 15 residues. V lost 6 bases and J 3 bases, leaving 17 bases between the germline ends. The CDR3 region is CASSPLGAGDTEAFF. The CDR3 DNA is TGTGCCAGTAGCCCACTGGGGGCTGGGGACACTGAAGCTTTCTTT.

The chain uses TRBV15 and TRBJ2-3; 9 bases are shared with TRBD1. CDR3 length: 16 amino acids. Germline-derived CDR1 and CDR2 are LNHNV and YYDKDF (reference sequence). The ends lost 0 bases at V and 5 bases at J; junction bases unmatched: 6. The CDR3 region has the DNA TGTGCCACCAGCAGAGATGGGACAGGGTTCATAGATACGCAGTATTTT. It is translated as CATSRDGTGFIDTQYF.